The entry below gives a single T cell receptor (beta chain) sequence along with its context. The antigen remains unidentified. This sample was taken from a study of T cells after yellow fever vaccination. Using its own MiXCR run on the 5' RACE reads, TCRdb lists one record per CDR3 protein. Of around 350,000 distinct CDR3 sequences detected, around 10% appear once; the ten largest clones hold about 17%. This CDR3 region has 13 residues. V was cut by 8 bases and J by 4 bases, with 14 bases left in between. Germline V CDR1 and CDR2: KGHSH, LQKENI. Study outcomes and limitations: By day 5 rather than day 15, the secondary response had peaked, though it was weaker.

The TCR sequence derives from a man aged 18-30 years who received the YFV17D yellow fever vaccine. This chain links TRBV18 with TRBJ2-5, with D possibly called TRBD1 or TRBD2 (5 bases each). This sample comprised PBMCs, obtained on the day of the first yellow fever vaccination. The CDR3 DNA reads as TGTGCCAGCCAACTCCCAGGGACAGAGACCCAGTACTTC. It yields the protein CASQLPGTETQYF.